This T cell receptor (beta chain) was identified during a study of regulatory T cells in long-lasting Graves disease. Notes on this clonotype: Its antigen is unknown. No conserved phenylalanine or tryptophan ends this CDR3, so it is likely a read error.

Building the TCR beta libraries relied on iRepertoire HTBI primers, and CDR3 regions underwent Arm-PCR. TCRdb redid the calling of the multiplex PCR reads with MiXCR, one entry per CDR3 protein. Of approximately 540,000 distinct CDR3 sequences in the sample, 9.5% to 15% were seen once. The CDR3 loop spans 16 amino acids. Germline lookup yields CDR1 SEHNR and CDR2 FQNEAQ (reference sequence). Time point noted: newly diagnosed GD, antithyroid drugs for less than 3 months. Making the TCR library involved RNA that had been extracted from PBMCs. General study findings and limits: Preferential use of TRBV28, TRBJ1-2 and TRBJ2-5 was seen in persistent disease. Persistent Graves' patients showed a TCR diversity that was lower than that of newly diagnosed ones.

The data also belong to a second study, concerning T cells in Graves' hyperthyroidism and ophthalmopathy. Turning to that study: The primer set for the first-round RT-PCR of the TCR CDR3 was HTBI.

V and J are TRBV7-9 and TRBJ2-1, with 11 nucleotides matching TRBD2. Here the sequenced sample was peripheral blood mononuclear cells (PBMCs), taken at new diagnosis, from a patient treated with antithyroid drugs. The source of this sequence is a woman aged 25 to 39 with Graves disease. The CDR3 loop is CASSLEGTSGYNEQFC. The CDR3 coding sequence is TGCGCCAGCAGCTTGGAAGGGACTAGCGGATACAATGAGCAGTTCTGC.